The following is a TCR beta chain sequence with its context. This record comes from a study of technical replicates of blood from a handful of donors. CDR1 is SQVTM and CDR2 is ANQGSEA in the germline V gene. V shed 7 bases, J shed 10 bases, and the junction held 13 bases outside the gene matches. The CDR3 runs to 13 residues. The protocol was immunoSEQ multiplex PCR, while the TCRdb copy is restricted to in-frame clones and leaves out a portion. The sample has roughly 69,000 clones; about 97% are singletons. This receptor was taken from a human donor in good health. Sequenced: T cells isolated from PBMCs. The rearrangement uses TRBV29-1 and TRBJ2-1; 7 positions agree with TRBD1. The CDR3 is CSADFRTGPEQFF. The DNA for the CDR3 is TGCAGCGCGGATTTTAGGACAGGTCCCGAGCAGTTCTTC.